A single sample is the source of the 27 T cell receptor beta chains below, sequenced in a study of response to subunit inactivated influenza vaccine (dated by TCRdb to between 2017 and 2018). To prepare the library, RT-PCR was applied. Sequencing instrument: Illumina HiSeq 2500. Using fastp trimming at Q25 and MiXCR clonotype assembly, TCRdb reanalyzed the public sequencing data and kept in-frame beta chains. Entries that share a CDR3 protein sequence are merged under the most common genes and DNA. A total of about 830,000 distinct CDR3 sequences appear in this sample, about 18% of them only once. Jointly, the top ten make up 9.5% to 13% of the sample. Sequencing used PBMCs from blood, obtained around 5 days after vaccination. The receptors come from a man between 50 and 59 years old who received an inactivated influenza vaccine. Donor details come from another sample of the same person, matched by shared clones.

Concerning this clonotype: One base away lies a much larger clone, so this may be a sequencing read error. The chain combines TRBV5-1 with TRBJ1-6, with D perhaps TRBD1 (5 bases). The CDR3 consists of 14 residues. Germline CDR1 reads SGHRS; CDR2 reads YFSETQ. Trimming pared 0 bases from V and 6 bases from J, leaving 7 bases between. CDR3 in amino acids: CASSLGQFNSPLHF. The CDR3 DNA sequence: TGCGCCAGCAGCTTGGGACAGTTTAATTCACCCCTCCACTTT.

The rearrangement links TRBV6-2 or TRBV6-3 to TRBJ2-7; TRBD1 matches at 7 bases. The CDR3 sequence is 14 residues long. J lost 4 bases, V lost 4 bases, and 7 bases had no gene match. Per germline, CDR1 MNHEY and CDR2 SVGEGT. CDR3 in DNA: TGTGCCAGCAGTTTAAGGGGGCTTGGATACGAGCAGTACTTC. Protein sequence: CASSLRGLGYEQYF.

This clonotype appeared many times. The chain has TRBV5-1 and TRBJ2-3; 7 bases match TRBD2. CDR1 SGHRS and CDR2 YFSETQ come from the germline V gene. The ends lost 0 bases at V and 2 bases at J; junction bases unmatched: 6. The CDR3 runs to 16 residues. In nucleotides, the CDR3 is TGCGCCAGCAGCTTGGCCCTCAGCGGGGACACAGATACGCAGTATTTT. Protein sequence: CASSLALSGDTDTQYF. The complete variable domain, with remaining parts taken from reference TRBV5-1 and TRBJ2-3, reads KAGVTQTPRYLIKTRGQQVTLSCSPISGHRSVSWYQQTPGQGLQFLFEYFSETQRNKGNFPGRFSGRQFSNSRSEMNVSTLELGDSALYLCASSLALSGDTDTQYFGPGTRLTVL.

The chain combines TRBV5-1 with TRBJ2-7; no definite D call. V gave up 1 base and J gave up 3 bases, with 11 bases separating them. Germline CDR1 SGHRS, CDR2 YFSETQ. The CDR3 runs to 14 residues. In DNA form, the CDR3 reads TGCGCCAGCAGCTTGTTGAGCCAGGACTACGAGCAGTACTTC. This codes for CASSLLSQDYEQYF.

This clonotype turned up a few times. The chain carries TRBV6-5 and TRBJ2-7; 7 bases map to TRBD1. Germline CDR1 MNHEY, CDR2 SVGAGI. Trimming at V came to 0 bases and at J to 3 bases, leaving 5 bases not matched to a gene. The CDR3 covers 15 residues. The CDR3 region is CASSYSGQSLYEQYF. For the CDR3, the DNA is TGTGCCAGCAGTTACTCGGGACAGTCTCTCTACGAGCAGTACTTC.

This sequence joins TRBV5-1 and TRBJ2-1, with 10 bases identical to TRBD2. CDR3 length equals 16 residues. The V segment lost 4 bases and the J segment 7 bases; nucleotides outside the gene matches: 11. The germline gives CDR1 SGHRS, CDR2 YFSETQ. This CDR3 is CASSPRVAGGGNEQFF. CDR3 DNA sequence: TGCGCCAGCAGCCCCAGGGTAGCGGGAGGTGGGAATGAGCAGTTCTTC.

The chain recombines TRBV29-1 with TRBJ2-1; 9 bases align to TRBD1. CDR1 is SQVTM, CDR2 ANQGSEA, per germline. V trimming: 6 bases; J trimming: 4 bases; junction bases outside the gene matches: 10. CDR3 size: 15 residues. CDR3: CSVPHRTGVYNEQFF. The CDR3 DNA sequence: TGCAGCGTCCCCCATCGGACAGGGGTGTACAATGAGCAGTTCTTC.

CDR3 DNA sequence: TGCAGTGCAAGACTAGCGGGACGGTGGACCGGGGAGCTGTTTTTT. It translates to CSARLAGRWTGELFF. This rearrangement joins TRBV20-1 to TRBJ2-2; TRBD2 agrees at 11 bases. Germline CDR1 and CDR2: DFQATT and SNEGSKA (reference sequence). The CDR3 length is 15 residues. V gave up 6 bases and J gave up 5 bases; unmatched junction bases: 8.

This clonotype was picked up many times. The V call is TRBV27, the J call TRBJ2-3; 13 nucleotides align to TRBD2. This CDR3 has 14 amino acids. The trim removed 6 bases at V and 5 bases at J, leaving 2 bases unmatched. Germline CDR1 is MNHEY and CDR2 is SMNVEV (reference sequence). The CDR3 sequence: CASSRTSGGDTQYF. The DNA for the CDR3 is TGTGCCAGCAGCCGGACTAGCGGGGGAGATACGCAGTATTTT.

This sequence joins TRBV3-1 and TRBJ2-3; D is perhaps TRBD1 (6 bases). The CDR3 has 15 amino acids. Trimming took off 1 base at V and 2 bases at J, with 10 bases between the two ends. Germline V CDR1 and CDR2: LGHDT, YNNKEL (reference sequence). The CDR3 region has the DNA TGTGCCAGCAGCCAAGCACAGGGAGCCACAGATACGCAGTATTTT. This translates into CASSQAQGATDTQYF.

This chain links TRBV12-3 or TRBV12-4 with TRBJ2-6, with 10 positions matching TRBD1. The trim removed 5 bases at V and 4 bases at J, leaving 8 bases unmatched. This CDR3 contains 17 residues. The CDR3 DNA reads as TGTGCCAGCAGTCCCCGACAGGGGGCGCGAGGGGCCAACGTCCTGACTTTC. As protein: CASSPRQGARGANVLTF.

This clonotype was picked up a small number of times. The chain links TRBV9 to TRBJ1-4; 7 nucleotides line up with TRBD1. Unmatched junction bases numbered 3, after V lost 0 bases and J lost 4 bases. The CDR3 has 15 amino acids. Germline V gives CDR1 SGDLS, CDR2 YYNGEE. CDR3 amino acids: CASSVEGTVNEKLFF. The CDR3, as DNA: TGTGCCAGCAGCGTAGAAGGGACAGTTAATGAAAAACTGTTTTTT.

This clonotype was counted only a few times. This chain links TRBV28 with TRBJ2-4; no reliable D call. CDR1 and CDR2 from the germline V gene are MDHEN and SYDVKM. The CDR3 has 15 amino acids. Trimming pared 1 base from V and 9 bases from J, leaving 16 bases between. Here the CDR3 DNA reads TGTGCCAGCAGTTTATCTTCTTCTAACTTAGGCATTCAGTACTTC. Encoded protein: CASSLSSSNLGIQYF.

V usage is TRBV7-9 and J usage is TRBJ2-7; the D gene is possibly TRBD2 (5 bases). In germline, CDR1 is SEHNR, CDR2 FQNEAQ (reference sequence). This CDR3 region has 13 residues. The V and J ends lost 7 bases and 3 bases respectively, with 13 bases between them. The CDR3 coding sequence is TGTGCCAGCACCCCCGAGGGCCGCTACGAGCAGTACTTC. As protein: CASTPEGRYEQYF.

This sequence joins TRBV4-3 and TRBJ1-4; TRBD1 matches at 8 bases. CDR3 length: 15 amino acids. Germline CDR1 reads LGHNA; CDR2 reads YSLEER. Losses at the gene ends were 1 base for V and 5 bases for J; bases not matched to a gene: 3. In nucleotides, the CDR3 is TGCGCCAGCAGCCAAGGGACAGGGTACAATGAAAAACTGTTTTTT. Translated, it gives CASSQGTGYNEKLFF.

The rearrangement joins TRBV20-1 to TRBJ2-5; tentative D call: TRBD2 (6 bases). The V gene lost 7 bases and the J gene lost 2 bases, with 23 bases spanning the gap. Per germline, CDR1 DFQATT and CDR2 SNEGSKA (reference sequence). This CDR3 comprises 16 residues. CDR3 in amino acids: CSVRGLKRAEQETQYF. The CDR3 nucleotides read TGCAGTGTTCGAGGGTTAAAGCGGGCAGAGCAAGAGACCCAGTACTTC.

This clonotype showed up just a few times. The rearrangement joins TRBV9 to TRBJ2-3, with D possibly being TRBD2 (5 bases). The CDR3 spans 15 residues. V lost 0 bases and J 1 base, leaving 9 bases between the germline ends. Per germline, CDR1 SGDLS and CDR2 YYNGEE. DNA for the CDR3: TGTGCCAGCAGCGTAGGCATTAGCGGCACAGATACGCAGTATTTT. Translation: CASSVGISGTDTQYF.

This clonotype showed up just a few times. The chain links TRBV20-1 to TRBJ2-1, with TRBD2 as a possible D gene (6 bases). The CDR3 loop spans 16 amino acids. Germline values: CDR1 DFQATT, CDR2 SNEGSKA (reference sequence). Trimming took off 0 bases at V and 2 bases at J, with 14 bases between the two ends. CDR3 nucleotide sequence: TGCAGTGCTAGAGATTTCGGAGGGGTCCCCTACAATGAGCAGTTCTTC. Its protein is CSARDFGGVPYNEQFF.

J is TRBJ2-3 and V is TRBV4-2; the D is unclear. Germline assignment: CDR1 LGHNA and CDR2 YNFKEQ. The CDR3 consists of 12 residues. V shed 4 bases and J shed 5 bases, with 7 bases lying between them. Here the CDR3 reads CASSLQEDTQYF. The DNA of the CDR3 is TGTGCCAGCAGCCTCCAGGAAGATACGCAGTATTTT.

This clonotype was counted only a few times. The CDR3, as DNA: TGTGCCAGCAGTCCCGAGTGGGCGCGAGGGGGCAATGAGCAGTTCTTC. Translation gives CASSPEWARGGNEQFF. V and J are TRBV5-4 and TRBJ2-1; a weak D match, TRBD1 (6 bases). In germline, CDR1 is SGHNT, CDR2 YYREEE (reference sequence). The CDR3 extends over 16 amino acids. The germline V and J ends were trimmed by 5 bases and 6 bases, with 21 bases remaining between them.

The chain combines TRBV28 with TRBJ2-6; 9 bases are a match to TRBD1. Germline CDR1 is MDHEN and CDR2 is SYDVKM. The V and J ends lost 8 bases and 0 bases, in that order; junction bases with no gene match: 5. The CDR3 is 16 amino acids. The CDR3 bases are TGTGCCAGCGGGGACAGGGTGGACTCTGGGGCCAACGTCCTGACTTTC. Translation gives CASGDRVDSGANVLTF.

The V and J genes are TRBV20-1 and TRBJ1-4; D possibly corresponds to TRBD1 (5 bases). This CDR3 is 14 amino acids long. Per the germline V gene, CDR1 is DFQATT and CDR2 is SNEGSKA (reference sequence). The V gene lost 3 bases and the J gene lost 4 bases, with 12 bases spanning the gap. The CDR3 DNA follows: TGCAGTGCTAGTGGCAGGGCCATTAATGAAAAACTGTTTTTT. This translates into CSASGRAINEKLFF.

There are a few counts of this clonotype. V usage is TRBV11-2 and J usage is TRBJ2-1; weak D call: TRBD2 (6 bases). The CDR3 runs 15 residues. Germline CDR1 reads SGHAT; CDR2 reads FQNNGV. V was shortened by 4 bases and J by 2 bases, with 12 bases between the two germline ends. CDR3 DNA: TGTGCCAGCAGCTCGATTAGCGGAGCCTACAATGAGCAGTTCTTC. Its protein is CASSSISGAYNEQFF.

This clonotype was seen more than once but under ten times. The chain has TRBV12-3 or TRBV12-4 and TRBJ2-1; 7 bases agree with TRBD2. The ends lost 2 bases at V and 7 bases at J; junction bases unmatched: 8. The CDR3 runs to 15 residues. CDR3 region: CASSLSWAGDNEQFF. The CDR3 nucleotides read TGTGCCAGCAGTTTAAGTTGGGCGGGAGATAATGAGCAGTTCTTC.

This chain uses TRBV11-1 with TRBJ2-3; 15 positions agree with TRBD2. Trimming cost V 5 bases and J 4 bases; bases outside gene matches: 13. The CDR3 runs 19 residues. Germline CDR1 is SGHAT and CDR2 is FQDESV (reference sequence). Written as DNA, the CDR3 is TGTGCCAGCAGCAACCGCCGGACTAGCGGGGGGGCCGGGGCAGATACGCAGTATTTT. It translates to CASSNRRTSGGAGADTQYF.

There are many counts of this clonotype. The chain recombines TRBV5-1 with TRBJ2-4; D may be TRBD2 (6 bases). Trimming left V 2 bases short and J 6 bases short, with 12 bases between. Germline V gene lookup returns CDR1 SGHRS and CDR2 YFSETQ. The CDR3 is 14 amino acids. The CDR3 DNA reads TGCGCCAGCAGCTTTGGGGGGAACGGAAACATTCAGTACTTC. It specifies CASSFGGNGNIQYF.

This clonotype appeared many times. A read error may explain this, as a much larger clone is one base away. V usage is TRBV12-3 or TRBV12-4 and J usage is TRBJ1-1, with a weak D call TRBD1 (6 bases). Trimming pared 6 bases from V and 1 base from J, leaving 9 bases between. The CDR3 spans 13 residues. CDR3 DNA: TGTGCCAGCAGGTTGGGACAGAACACTGAAGCTTTCTTT. It codes for CASRLGQNTEAFF.